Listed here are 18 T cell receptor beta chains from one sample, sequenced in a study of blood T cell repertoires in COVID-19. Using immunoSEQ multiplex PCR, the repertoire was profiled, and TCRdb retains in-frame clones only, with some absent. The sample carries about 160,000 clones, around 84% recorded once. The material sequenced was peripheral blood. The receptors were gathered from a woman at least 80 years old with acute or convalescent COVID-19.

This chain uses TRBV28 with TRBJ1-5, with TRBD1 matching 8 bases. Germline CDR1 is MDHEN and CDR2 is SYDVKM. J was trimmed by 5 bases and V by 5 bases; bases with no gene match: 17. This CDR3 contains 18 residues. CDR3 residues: CASSPRTGRVGLYQPQHF. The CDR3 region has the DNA TGTGCCAGCAGTCCCCGGACAGGGAGGGTAGGGCTCTATCAGCCCCAGCATTTT. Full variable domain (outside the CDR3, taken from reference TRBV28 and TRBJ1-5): DVKVTQSSRYLVKRTGEKVFLECVQDMDHENMFWYRQDPGLGLRLIYFSYDVKMKEKGDIPEGYSVSREKKERFSLILESASTNQTSMYLCASSPRTGRVGLYQPQHFGDGTRLSIL.

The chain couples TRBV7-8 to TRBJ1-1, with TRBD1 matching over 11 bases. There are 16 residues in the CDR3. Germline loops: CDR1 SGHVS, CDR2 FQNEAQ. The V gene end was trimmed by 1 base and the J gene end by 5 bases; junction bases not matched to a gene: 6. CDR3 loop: CASSLGTGGARTEAFF. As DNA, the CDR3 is TGTGCCAGCAGCTTAGGGACAGGGGGCGCACGGACTGAAGCTTTCTTT. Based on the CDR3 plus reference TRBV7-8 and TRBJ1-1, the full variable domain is GAGVSQSPRYKVAKRGQDVALRCDPISGHVSLFWYQQALGQGPEFLTYFQNEAQLDKSGLPSDRFFAERPEGSVSTLKIQRTQQEDSAVYLCASSLGTGGARTEAFFGQGTRLTVV.

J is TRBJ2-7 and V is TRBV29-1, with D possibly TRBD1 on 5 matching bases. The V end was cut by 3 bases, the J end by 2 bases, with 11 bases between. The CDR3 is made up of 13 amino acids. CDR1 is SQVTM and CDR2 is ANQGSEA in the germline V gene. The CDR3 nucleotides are TGCAGCGTTGAGCAGGACAAAACCTACGAGCAGTACTTC. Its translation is CSVEQDKTYEQYF.

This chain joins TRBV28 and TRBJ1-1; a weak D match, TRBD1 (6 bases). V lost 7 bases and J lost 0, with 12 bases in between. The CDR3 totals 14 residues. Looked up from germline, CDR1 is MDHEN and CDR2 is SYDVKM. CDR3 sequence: CASNTGTMNTEAFF. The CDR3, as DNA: TGTGCCAGCAACACGGGGACAATGAACACTGAAGCTTTCTTT.

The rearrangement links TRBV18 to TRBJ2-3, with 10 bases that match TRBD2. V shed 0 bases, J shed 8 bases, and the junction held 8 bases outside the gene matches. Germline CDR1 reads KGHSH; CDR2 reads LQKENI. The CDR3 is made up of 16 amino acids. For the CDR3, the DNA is TGTGCCAGCTCACCACCGTCTAGCGGGGGACCAGGTACGCAGTATTTT. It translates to CASSPPSSGGPGTQYF.

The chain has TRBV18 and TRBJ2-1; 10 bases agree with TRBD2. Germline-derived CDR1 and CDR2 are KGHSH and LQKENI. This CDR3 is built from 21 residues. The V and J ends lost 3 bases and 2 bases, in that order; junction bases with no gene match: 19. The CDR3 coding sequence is TGTGCCAGCTCACCTTCGCCGAGCGGGGGGGCAAGCACTGGGACCTACAATGAGCAGTTCTTC. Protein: CASSPSPSGGASTGTYNEQFF.

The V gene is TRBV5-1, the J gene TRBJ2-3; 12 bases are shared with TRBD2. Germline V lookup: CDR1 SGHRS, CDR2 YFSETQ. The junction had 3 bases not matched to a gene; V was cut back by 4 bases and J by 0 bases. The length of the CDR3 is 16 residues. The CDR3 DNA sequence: TGCGCCAGCAGCGAAGGACTAGCGGGGAGCACAGATACGCAGTATTTT. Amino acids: CASSEGLAGSTDTQYF.

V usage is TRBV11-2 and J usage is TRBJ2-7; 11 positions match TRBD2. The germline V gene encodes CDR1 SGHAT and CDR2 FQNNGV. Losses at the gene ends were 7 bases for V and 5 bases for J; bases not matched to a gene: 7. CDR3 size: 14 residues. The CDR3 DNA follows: TGTGCCAGCAACTGGGGGACTAGCGGAGACGAGCAGTACTTC. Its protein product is CASNWGTSGDEQYF.

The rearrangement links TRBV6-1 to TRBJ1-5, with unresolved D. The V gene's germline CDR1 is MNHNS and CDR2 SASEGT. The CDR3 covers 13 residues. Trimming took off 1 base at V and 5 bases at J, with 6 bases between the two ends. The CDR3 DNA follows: TGTGCCAGCAGTGAAGGGCAGGATCAGCCCCAGCATTTT. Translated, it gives CASSEGQDQPQHF.

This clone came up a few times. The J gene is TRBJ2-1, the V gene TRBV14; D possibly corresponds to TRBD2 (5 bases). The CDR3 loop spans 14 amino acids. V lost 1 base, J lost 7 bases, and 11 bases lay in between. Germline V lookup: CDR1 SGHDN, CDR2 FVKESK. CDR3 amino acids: CASSQVRGPNEQFF. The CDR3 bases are TGTGCCAGCAGCCAAGTTCGAGGGCCAAATGAGCAGTTCTTC.

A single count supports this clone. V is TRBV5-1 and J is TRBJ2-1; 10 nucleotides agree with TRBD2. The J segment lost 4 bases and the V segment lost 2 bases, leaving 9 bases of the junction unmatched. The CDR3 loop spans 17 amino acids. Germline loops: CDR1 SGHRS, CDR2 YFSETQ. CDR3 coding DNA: TGCGCCAGCAGCTTAGTACTCCTGACTAGCGGGTACAATGAGCAGTTCTTC. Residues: CASSLVLLTSGYNEQFF.

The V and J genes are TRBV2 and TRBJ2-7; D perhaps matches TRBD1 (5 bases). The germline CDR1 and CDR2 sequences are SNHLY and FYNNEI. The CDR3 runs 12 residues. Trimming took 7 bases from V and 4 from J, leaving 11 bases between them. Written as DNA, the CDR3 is TGTGCCAGCATGAGACAGACTTACGAGCAGTACTTC. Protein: CASMRQTYEQYF.

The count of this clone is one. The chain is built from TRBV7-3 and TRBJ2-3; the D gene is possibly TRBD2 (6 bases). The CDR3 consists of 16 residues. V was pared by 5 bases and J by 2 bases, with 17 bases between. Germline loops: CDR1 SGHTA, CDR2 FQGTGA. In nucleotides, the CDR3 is TGTGCCAGCAGCCCGGGGGTCCAGCGTACCACAGATACGCAGTATTTT. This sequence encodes CASSPGVQRTTDTQYF.

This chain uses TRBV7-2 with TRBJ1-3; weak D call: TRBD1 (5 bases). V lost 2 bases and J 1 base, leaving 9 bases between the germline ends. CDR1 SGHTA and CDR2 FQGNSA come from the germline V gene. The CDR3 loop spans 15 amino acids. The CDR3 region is CASSLSQGSGNTIYF. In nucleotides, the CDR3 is TGTGCCAGCAGCTTAAGCCAGGGATCTGGAAACACCATATATTTT.

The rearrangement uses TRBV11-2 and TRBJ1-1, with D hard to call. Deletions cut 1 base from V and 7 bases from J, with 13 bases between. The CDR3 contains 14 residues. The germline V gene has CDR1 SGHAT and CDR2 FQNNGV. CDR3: CASSLVPIGSEAFF. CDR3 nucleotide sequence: TGTGCCAGCAGCTTAGTTCCCATTGGGAGTGAAGCTTTCTTT.

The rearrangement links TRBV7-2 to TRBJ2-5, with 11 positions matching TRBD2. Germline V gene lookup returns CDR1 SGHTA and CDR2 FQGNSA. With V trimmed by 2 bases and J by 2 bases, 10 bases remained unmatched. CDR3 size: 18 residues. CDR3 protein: CASSLFRLAGGKQETQYF. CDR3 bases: TGTGCCAGCAGCTTATTTCGCCTAGCGGGGGGTAAACAAGAGACCCAGTACTTC. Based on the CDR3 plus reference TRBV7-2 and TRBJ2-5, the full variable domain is GAGVSQSPSNKVTEKGKDVELRCDPISGHTALYWYRQSLGQGLEFLIYFQGNSAPDKSGLPSDRFSAERTGGSVSTLTIQRTQQEDSAVYLCASSLFRLAGGKQETQYFGPGTRLLVL.

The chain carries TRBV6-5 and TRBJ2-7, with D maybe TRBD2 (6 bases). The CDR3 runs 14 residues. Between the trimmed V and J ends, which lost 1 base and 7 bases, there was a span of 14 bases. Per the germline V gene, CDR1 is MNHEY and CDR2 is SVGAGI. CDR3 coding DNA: TGTGCCAGCAGTTACTTTTCGGCGGCGGGGGAGCAGTACTTC. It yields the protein CASSYFSAAGEQYF.

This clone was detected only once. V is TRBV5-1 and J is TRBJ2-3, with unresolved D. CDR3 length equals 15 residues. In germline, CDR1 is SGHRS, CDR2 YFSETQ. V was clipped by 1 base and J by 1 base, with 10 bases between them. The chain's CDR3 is CASSLIPGRTDTQYF. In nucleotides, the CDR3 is TGCGCCAGCAGCTTGATTCCTGGCCGCACAGATACGCAGTATTTT.